The clone carrying this T cell receptor beta chain has just a few counts. The data stem from a study of CD8+ T cells in alopecia areata. The sequencing template was cDNA reverse transcribed from extracted RNA. Produced via immunoSEQ multiplex PCR; TCRdb's table is partial and in-frame only. The table includes hundreds of thousands of clones, roughly 64% detected once. Treatment specified: oral pan-JAK inhibitor, 5-10 mg twice daily. V lost 0 bases, J lost 2 bases, and 3 bases lay in between. This CDR3 contains 14 residues. CDR1 and CDR2 from the germline V gene are SGDLS and YYNGEE. This chain uses TRBV9 with TRBJ2-6, with unresolved D. The sequenced sample was CD4+ T cells sorted from blood, obtained at week 24, from a patient treated with tofacitinib. This receptor was identified in a human donor with alopecia areata. The CDR3 bases are TGTGCCAGCAGCGTAGTGACTGGGGCCAACGTCCTGACTTTC. Protein: CASSVVTGANVLTF.